This TCR beta chain is drawn from a study of Ad26.COV2.S vaccination and SARS-CoV-2 variants. About the study: Donor was in the COV1001 Ad26.COV2.S trial arm.

CDR1 is MNHEY and CDR2 is SVGAGI in the germline V gene. The CDR3 extends over 13 amino acids. Trimming stripped 5 bases from V and 1 base from J, with 7 bases between. The assay was immunoSEQ multiplex PCR, and TCRdb's table has in-frame clones only and misses some. The sample shows roughly 700,000 clones, 80% to 90% of them seen only once. Described treatment: around 19 received Ad26.COV2.S at low or high dose, single or two shots; roughly five received placebo; per-sample allocation not given. Following the first vaccine or placebo injection, samples were taken on day 63. Expression of Wuhan-strain SARS-CoV-2 spike came from the Ad26 vector that formed the vaccine.

This clonotype originated in a person between 18 and 60 years old who received the Ad26.COV2.S COVID-19 vaccine or a placebo. Sequenced here: peripheral blood, sampled in a trial of Ad26.COV2.S vaccine versus placebo. This chain links TRBV6-5 with TRBJ2-3; D gene ambiguous. The CDR3 loop is CASSRLGTDTQYF. Written as DNA, the CDR3 is TGTGCCAGCAGTCGCCTTGGCACAGATACGCAGTATTTT.